A selection of T cell receptor beta chains follows, all from one sample in a study of technical replicates of blood from several donors. Using immunoSEQ multiplex PCR, the repertoire was profiled, and TCRdb retains in-frame clones only, with some absent. The sample consists of approximately 70,000 clones, just under 95% of them appearing once. The source material was T cells isolated from PBMCs. All receptors come from a human donor in good health. The CDR3 runs from the conserved cysteine through the conserved F or W.

cdr3_aa | j_call | v_call
CAVALRANYGYTF | TRBJ1-2 | TRBV27
CAWSGTSGRLYEQYF | TRBJ2-7 | TRBV30
CATSNERELYNEQFF | TRBJ2-1 | TRBV15
CAISIRDAESYEQYF | TRBJ2-7 | TRBV10-3
CASSLSGRTEAFF | TRBJ1-1 | TRBV5-1
CASSVIAGGTDTQYF | TRBJ2-3 | TRBV9
CASSLGQNNQPQHF | TRBJ1-5 | TRBV11-2
CASSRQKNTEAFF | TRBJ1-1 | TRBV6-6
CASTFVIREQYF | TRBJ2-7 | TRBV10-1
CASSYSQGLANEQFF | TRBJ2-1 | TRBV6-5
CASIGGNYGYTF | TRBJ1-2 | TRBV6-1
CASSNLALTVGGINFTGELFF | TRBJ2-2 | TRBV21-1
CASSYNLPGTGNTIYF | TRBJ1-3 | TRBV6-5
CASSKLVRGPNTEAFF | TRBJ1-1 | TRBV27
CASSQVRGSGRETQYF | TRBJ2-5 | TRBV4-2
CAWSGGRYTF | TRBJ1-2 | TRBV30
CASNFRNWEPSTDTQYF | TRBJ2-3 | TRBV11-2
CASSSSTGAYGYTF | TRBJ1-2 | TRBV18
CASSPRGVKADEQYF | TRBJ2-7 | TRBV5-4
CASTNGGKSADTQYF | TRBJ2-3 | TRBV6-5
CASSIKSGPGQGNEQYF | TRBJ2-7 | TRBV7-2
CATHQTGGYEKLFF | TRBJ1-4 | TRBV6-1
CASSVGQGQGYTF | TRBJ1-2 | TRBV9
CASSVRDRGKAFF | TRBJ1-1 | TRBV7-2
CASSLMTSGNEQFF | TRBJ2-1 | TRBV5-1
CASEEDGGGRDTQYF | TRBJ2-3 | TRBV30
CATSRDRLQPQHF | TRBJ1-5 | TRBV15
CASSSTSGFYNEQFF | TRBJ2-1 | TRBV9
CASSVAGLAGNEQFF | TRBJ2-1 | TRBV9
CATCGDRGPSMNTEAFF | TRBJ1-1 | TRBV10-3
CASSLRVGELFF | TRBJ2-2 | TRBV27
CASSLQLAENEQFF | TRBJ2-1 | TRBV7-3
CASSQARLLTYNEQFF | TRBJ2-1 | TRBV11-2
CSYIPRGLNTEAFF | TRBJ1-1 | TRBV29-1
CASPSGVAGEGDTQYF | TRBJ2-3 | TRBV27
CASSVQGGINEQYF | TRBJ2-7 | TRBV27
CASSAGRARTDTQYF | TRBJ2-3 | TRBV5-1
CASSLIGGGAGELFF | TRBJ2-2 | TRBV7-3
CASTLTSSNTGELFF | TRBJ2-2 | TRBV14
CASSQSSPRTGSGANVLTF | TRBJ2-6 | TRBV23-1
CASSEPGDRVLQDTQYF | TRBJ2-3 | TRBV6-1
CASSPASGKTYEQYF | TRBJ2-7 | TRBV18
CASKSLGTGGTDTQYF | TRBJ2-3 | TRBV5-1
CASSIGTGFWQPQHF | TRBJ1-5 | TRBV19
CASSLIEAGTLNQPQHF | TRBJ1-5 | TRBV7-2
CASSAEQGDTIYF | TRBJ1-3 | TRBV9
CASSNVPGLIRDEQFF | TRBJ2-1 | TRBV2
CASRTGLAPYNEQFF | TRBJ2-1 | TRBV5-1
CASGRGNNGYTF | TRBJ1-2 | TRBV6-5
CASIPMGSKAYEQYF | TRBJ2-7 | TRBV7-2
CASSPLAGAYEQYF | TRBJ2-7 | TRBV4-1
CASRYYEQYF | TRBJ2-7 | TRBV6-1
CASSPRGQETQYF | TRBJ2-5 | TRBV7-2
CSVGGQGREQYF | TRBJ2-7 | TRBV29-1
CASSDGTGSYNEQFF | TRBJ2-1 | TRBV19
CASGSGTGAHEQYF | TRBJ2-7 | TRBV6-5
CASSFSGRNQPQHF | TRBJ1-5 | TRBV27